This entry is about one TCR beta chain. The data were taken from a study of cytomegalovirus exposure and HLA in healthy donors. TCRdb's table, derived via immunoSEQ multiplex PCR, lists solely in-frame clones and lacks some. The sample records just under 75,000 clones, around 94% being singletons. V lost 6 bases and J 1 base, leaving 10 bases between the germline ends. In germline, CDR1 is MDHEN, CDR2 SYDVKM. The length of the CDR3 is 14 residues. The rearrangement uses TRBV28 and TRBJ2-4; tentatively, D is TRBD2 (6 bases). The TCR originated in a woman under 30 in good health and CMV-seropositive. Sequences were obtained from PBMCs. The CDR3 sequence is CASRIGGAKNIQYF. CDR3 DNA sequence: TGTGCCAGCAGGATTGGGGGGGCCAAAAACATTCAGTACTTC.